Listed below are T cell receptor beta chains from one sample, sequenced in a study of Graves' ophthalmopathy and Graves' hyperthyroidism. TCRdb re-called the multiplex PCR reads with MiXCR, one entry per CDR3 protein. Here the sample spans more than 1,000,000 distinct CDR3 sequences, roughly 35% being singletons. Sequencing was performed on peripheral blood or thyroid tissue (not recorded which). These receptors were taken from an adult man with Graves' hyperthyroidism. CDR3s include the opening cysteine and the closing phenylalanine or tryptophan. D genes are given only for firm matches. Not every row has a clone size; where given, it reads once, few, many or a size class.

j_gene	d_gene	abundance	v_gene	CDR3aa	CDR3nt
TRBJ2-7	.	.	TRBV4-3	CASSQDRDGGTYEQYF	TGCGCCAGCAGCCAAGATCGGGACGGGGGTACCTACGAGCAGTACTTC
TRBJ2-5	.	.	TRBV6-1	CASRTSTRETQYF	TGTGCCAGCAGGACTAGTACCCGGGAGACCCAGTACTTC
TRBJ2-7	.	many	TRBV7-6	CASSLQPSPEQYF	TGTGCCAGCAGCTTACAACCGTCCCCCGAGCAGTACTTC
TRBJ2-7	TRBD1	.	TRBV24-1	CATSAEAGTGNYEQYF	TGTGCCACCAGTGCCGAAGCCGGGACAGGGAACTACGAGCAGTACTTC
TRBJ2-2	TRBD2	.	TRBV19	CASSPRTSGRTNTGELFF	TGTGCCAGTAGTCCGAGGACTAGCGGGAGGACAAACACCGGGGAGCTGTTTTTT
TRBJ1-6	.	few	TRBV28	CASTGTTLGNSPLHF	TGTGCCAGCACCGGGACAACTCTGGGGAATTCACCCCTCCACTTT
TRBJ2-2	.	.	TRBV15	CATSGDIRNTGELFF	TGTGCCACCAGCGGGGACATCAGGAACACCGGGGAGCTGTTTTTT
TRBJ1-2	TRBD1	many	TRBV14	CASSRTGQRYGYTF	TGTGCCAGCAGCAGGACAGGGCAGAGATATGGCTACACCTTC
TRBJ2-6	TRBD2	.	TRBV7-9	CASIIGWASGRSGANVLTF	TGTGCCAGCATCATAGGTTGGGCTAGCGGGAGATCTGGGGCCAACGTCCTGACTTTC
TRBJ1-4	.	many	TRBV2	CASQPGRVHEKLFF	TGTGCCAGCCAACCAGGGCGGGTGCATGAAAAACTGTTTTTT
TRBJ2-5	.	.	TRBV7-2	CASSYAGTQETQYF	TGTGCCAGCAGCTACGCCGGGACTCAAGAGACCCAGTACTTC
TRBJ1-1	.	few	TRBV30	CAWEGPGTVYLEAFF	TGTGCCTGGGAAGGGCCGGGTACGGTTTATTTGGAAGCTTTCTTT
TRBJ2-7	.	many	TRBV7-2	CASSLGVREYEQYF	TGTGCCAGCAGCTTGGGGGTCAGGGAGTACGAGCAGTACTTC
TRBJ1-5	TRBD1	few	TRBV28	CASAPTGGYQPQHF	TGTGCCAGCGCGCCGACAGGGGGGTATCAGCCCCAGCATTTT
TRBJ2-2	.	.	TRBV25-1	CASSEFPGQLNTGELFF	TGTGCCAGCAGTGAATTCCCGGGGCAGCTGAACACCGGGGAGCTGTTTTTT
TRBJ2-1	.	.	TRBV7-2	CASRTGAQQGLIMDEQFF	TGTGCCAGCCGAACCGGGGCCCAACAGGGCTTGATTATGGATGAGCAGTTCTTC
TRBJ1-5	.	.	TRBV6-6	CASSESGQRQHF	TGTGCCAGCAGTGAAAGTGGACAGAGACAGCATTTT
TRBJ2-7	TRBD2	few	TRBV20-1	CSARAGSGRTSSYEQYF	TGCAGTGCTAGAGCCGGTAGCGGGAGGACGAGCTCCTACGAGCAGTACTTC
TRBJ1-2	TRBD1	many	TRBV20-1	CSAPVTTGIPGYTF	TGCAGTGCTCCGGTAACGACAGGGATCCCAGGCTACACCTTC
TRBJ2-7	TRBD2	.	TRBV7-9	CASSPLSSGGESYEQYF	TGTGCCAGCAGCCCCCTTTCTTCGGGAGGCGAATCCTACGAGCAGTACTTC
TRBJ1-2	.	.	TRBV4-3	CASSPGGAGPLTIGYTF	TGCGCCAGCAGCCCCGGAGGGGCAGGGCCTCTGACTATTGGCTACACCTTC
TRBJ2-5	.	.	TRBV29-1	CSVLGLGGSTQYF	TGCAGCGTTCTCGGACTAGGGGGGTCGACCCAGTACTTC
TRBJ1-6	TRBD1	many	TRBV7-8	CASSPTGSSYNSPLHF	TGTGCCAGCAGCCCGACAGGGAGCTCCTATAATTCACCCCTCCACTTT
TRBJ1-6	.	.	TRBV4-1	CASNHVTAEYNSPLHF	TGCGCCAGCAACCATGTTACGGCGGAATATAATTCACCCCTCCACTTT
TRBJ2-3	.	.	TRBV19	CASSRATLPTDTQYF	TGTGCCAGTAGTCGCGCCACGCTTCCCACAGATACGCAGTATTTT
TRBJ2-5	.	many	TRBV5-6	CASSPTTHWGETQYF	TGTGCCAGCAGCCCGACCACTCACTGGGGGGAGACCCAGTACTTC
TRBJ2-7	.	.	TRBV27	CATAGPYSYEQYF	TGTGCCACGGCGGGTCCATACTCCTACGAGCAGTACTTC
TRBJ2-7	.	.	TRBV7-2	CASSSGQVGLLGEQYF	TGTGCCAGCAGCTCCGGACAGGTCGGACTATTGGGGGAGCAGTACTTC
TRBJ2-5	TRBD2	.	TRBV7-9	CASSSAGGVIRRETRYF	TGTGCCAGCAGCTCCGCCGGGGGGGTTATTAGGAGAGAGACCCGGTACTTC
TRBJ2-7	.	few	TRBV20-1	CSLGHSLEQYF	TGCAGCTTAGGGCACAGCCTCGAGCAGTACTTC
TRBJ1-1	TRBD1	few	TRBV19	CASRETGTNTEAFF	TGTGCCAGTAGGGAGACAGGGACGAACACTGAAGCTTTCTTT
TRBJ1-5	TRBD1	few	TRBV12-3/TRBV12-4	CASSPAGTEEYGPQHF	TGTGCCAGCAGCCCAGCCGGGACAGAAGAGTATGGGCCCCAGCATTTT
TRBJ2-7	TRBD2	many	TRBV7-2	CASSLALAGGQYF	TGTGCCAGCAGCTTAGCGCTAGCGGGGGGGCAGTACTTC
TRBJ1-3	TRBD1	.	TRBV10-3	CASSALQGTTDTIYF	TGTGCCAGCAGTGCACTACAGGGGACGACGGACACCATATATTTT
TRBJ1-1	.	.	TRBV7-8	CASSLVHVGTEAFF	TGTGCCAGCAGCTTAGTGCACGTCGGGACTGAAGCTTTCTTT
TRBJ1-5	.	many	TRBV29-1	CSAGQTNQPQHF	TGCAGCGCCGGACAAACCAATCAGCCCCAGCATTTT
TRBJ1-2	TRBD1	.	TRBV10-2	CASSEPDRGFLFGYTF	TGCGCCAGCAGTGAGCCGGACAGGGGATTTCTCTTCGGCTACACCTTC
TRBJ1-5	.	few	TRBV7-9	CASSLADGRDLNQPQHF	TGTGCCAGCAGCTTAGCTGACGGACGGGATTTAAATCAGCCCCAGCATTTT
TRBJ1-3	.	.	TRBV9	CASSVGAVNTIYF	TGTGCCAGCAGCGTAGGGGCTGTAAACACCATATATTTT
TRBJ1-2	TRBD1	many	TRBV12-3/TRBV12-4	CASSPANGQGNGYTF	TGTGCCAGCAGTCCAGCCAACGGACAGGGCAACGGCTACACCTTC
TRBJ2-7	TRBD2	.	TRBV7-2	CASSSVVGLAVNYEQYF	TGTGCCAGCAGCTCAGTAGTCGGACTAGCGGTTAACTACGAGCAGTACTTC
TRBJ2-5	.	.	TRBV20-1	CSARDRGEVGETQYF	TGCAGTGCTAGAGATAGGGGCGAGGTAGGAGAGACCCAGTACTTC
TRBJ2-5	.	many	TRBV5-1	CASTRGQQETQYF	TGCGCCAGCACCCGTGGGCAGCAAGAGACCCAGTACTTC
TRBJ2-5	.	.	TRBV14	CASSPSRDPRGGTQYF	TGTGCCAGCAGCCCCTCCCGGGACCCCAGAGGCGGGACCCAGTACTTC
TRBJ1-6	TRBD1	.	TRBV15	CATSRAGGGQVDSRKYSPLHF	TGTGCCACCAGCAGGGCCGGGGGGGGACAGGTTGACAGCCGAAAATATTCACCCCTCCACTTT
TRBJ1-1	.	.	TRBV14	CASSQDWGPGTEAFF	TGTGCCAGCAGCCAAGATTGGGGTCCCGGCACTGAAGCTTTCTTT
TRBJ1-1	.	.	TRBV20-1	CSARDSRDTEAFF	TGCAGTGCTAGAGATAGTCGAGACACTGAAGCTTTCTTT
TRBJ2-7	TRBD2	.	TRBV6-6	CASRPVAGASSEQYF	TGTGCCAGCAGACCAGTAGCGGGAGCTTCGTCCGAGCAGTACTTC
TRBJ1-6	.	once	TRBV20-1	CSARDLHF	TGCAGTGCTAGAGATCTCCACTTT
TRBJ1-1	TRBD1	.	TRBV7-2	CASSSGFGTGEAFF	TGTGCCAGCAGCTCCGGCTTCGGGACAGGGGAAGCTTTCTTT
TRBJ2-7	.	many	TRBV15	CATSREGHSEGQYF	TGTGCCACCAGCAGAGAAGGGCATTCGGAGGGGCAGTACTTC
TRBJ1-2	TRBD1	.	TRBV2	CASSASLDRGVGYTF	TGTGCCAGCAGTGCTTCCCTTGACAGGGGAGTCGGCTACACCTTC
TRBJ1-5	.	many	TRBV19	CASRDKIGGGNQPQHF	TGTGCCAGTAGGGACAAAATAGGGGGAGGCAATCAGCCCCAGCATTTT
TRBJ2-7	.	.	TRBV20-1	CSAPGTFSAEQYF	TGCAGTGCTCCAGGGACTTTTTCTGCCGAGCAGTACTTC
TRBJ2-5	.	few	TRBV6-5	CASSYTTWPVQQETQYF	TGTGCCAGCAGTTACACGACATGGCCCGTTCAACAAGAGACCCAGTACTTC